The next 29 T cell receptor beta chains were all read from a single sample in a study of naive and memory T cell subsets. The beta constant-region primer was an equimolar mix of two oligonucleotides covering TRBC1 and TRBC2. MiXCR, run by TCRdb on the UMI-ligation and nested PCR reads, gives a single entry per CDR3 protein. The sample gives about 90,000 distinct CDR3 sequences, 7% to 7.5% of which show up once; 1.6% is in the top ten. Material for sequencing was central memory CD4+ T cells from blood. The receptors were gathered from a human donor in good health.

This clonotype was seen a few times. The V call is TRBV20-1, the J call TRBJ2-4; possibly TRBD1 or TRBD2 for D (7 bases each). Trimming pared 1 base from V and 7 bases from J, leaving 14 bases between. CDR1 is DFQATT, CDR2 SNEGSKA, per germline (reference sequence). The CDR3 length is 14 residues. The CDR3: CSARGSGGGNIQYF. The DNA of the CDR3 is TGCAGTGCTAGAGGGTCAGGGGGAGGGAACATTCAGTACTTC.

This clonotype was seen ten or more times. The V gene is TRBV6-2 or TRBV6-3, the J gene TRBJ2-2, with 13 nucleotides matching TRBD2. Germline V gene sequence: CDR1 MNHEY, CDR2 SVGEGT. The J segment lost 5 bases and the V segment lost 4 bases, leaving 1 base of the junction unmatched. CDR3 length: 15 residues. In DNA, the CDR3 is TGTGCCAGCAGTTGGACTAGCGGGGGTACCGGGGAGCTGTTTTTT. This codes for CASSWTSGGTGELFF.

This clonotype showed up just a few times. This chain links TRBV30 with TRBJ2-1; the D gene is possibly TRBD1 (5 bases). This CDR3 has 14 residues. Germline loops: CDR1 GTSNPN, CDR2 SVGIG (reference sequence). V lost 4 bases and J 1 base, leaving 11 bases between the germline ends. The CDR3 DNA reads TGTGCCTGGAACCGACAGACTTCCTACAATGAGCAGTTCTTC. Translation gives CAWNRQTSYNEQFF.

This clonotype has a handful of counts. CDR3: CASSFRDNEQFF. CDR3 DNA sequence: TGTGCCAGCAGTTTCAGAGACAATGAGCAGTTCTTC. V is TRBV12-3 or TRBV12-4 and J is TRBJ2-1; D uncertain. V was cut by 3 bases and J by 5 bases, with 5 bases left in between. The CDR3 runs to 12 residues.

There are many counts of this clonotype. The V call is TRBV20-1, the J call TRBJ1-1, with D unresolved. In germline, CDR1 is DFQATT, CDR2 SNEGSKA (reference sequence). The CDR3 consists of 17 residues. Deletions cut 6 bases from V and 0 bases from J, with 23 bases between. The CDR3 spells CSASRDQGFRLNTEAFF. In DNA, the CDR3 is TGCAGTGCCAGTCGCGACCAAGGGTTCCGGTTGAACACTGAAGCTTTCTTT.

The table lists this clonotype with a few counts. The chain is built from TRBV20-1 and TRBJ2-1, with no clear D. With 4 bases removed from V and 5 bases from J, the gap between germline ends came to 21 bases. This CDR3 is 16 amino acids long. Germline loops: CDR1 DFQATT, CDR2 SNEGSKA (reference sequence). CDR3 sequence: CSANLGFSRVNNEQFF. CDR3 nucleotides: TGCAGTGCTAATTTGGGGTTTTCAAGGGTTAACAATGAGCAGTTCTTC.

This clonotype was seen more than once but under ten times. This chain connects TRBV11-2 to TRBJ2-2; D is perhaps TRBD2 (6 bases). The CDR3 is 18 residues long. V lost 5 bases to trimming and J lost 1 base, with 20 bases between them. Germline V gene sequence: CDR1 SGHAT, CDR2 FQNNGV. The chain's CDR3 is CASSLGRWGRLNTGELFF. The CDR3 coding sequence is TGTGCCAGCAGCCTAGGGAGGTGGGGACGTTTGAACACCGGGGAGCTGTTTTTT.

This clonotype was detected ten times or more. The chain links TRBV7-2 to TRBJ1-2, with 7 bases matching TRBD1. Germline V gene data show CDR1 as SGHTA and CDR2 as FQGNSA. With 3 bases clipped from V and 5 bases from J, the junction kept 6 bases outside the gene matches. The CDR3 spans 14 residues. The DNA of the CDR3 is TGTGCCAGCAGCTTCGGACAGGCGCAATATGGCTACACCTTC. Translating it yields CASSFGQAQYGYTF.

This clonotype was counted between two and nine times. This sequence joins TRBV28 and TRBJ2-4; 9 nucleotides align to TRBD1. From germline, CDR1 is MDHEN and CDR2 SYDVKM. The CDR3 has 16 amino acids. Trimming cost V 5 bases and J 2 bases; bases outside gene matches: 7. The CDR3 spells CASSAAGQGTKNIQYF. CDR3 sequence (DNA): TGTGCCAGCAGTGCCGCGGGACAGGGTACCAAAAACATTCAGTACTTC.

This clonotype showed up many times. The chain carries TRBV2 and TRBJ1-5; perhaps TRBD1 as D (6 bases). CDR1 and CDR2 from the germline V gene are SNHLY and FYNNEI. The CDR3 covers 14 residues. Trimming left V 7 bases short and J 5 bases short, with 15 bases between. The CDR3 spells CASTAGTLDQPQHF. The CDR3 DNA follows: TGTGCCAGCACCGCGGGGACACTAGATCAGCCCCAGCATTTT.

The chain couples TRBV5-1 to TRBJ2-3; 7 nucleotides match TRBD1. CDR1 and CDR2 (germline): SGHRS, YFSETQ. This CDR3 has 17 residues. The V and J ends lost 0 bases and 3 bases, in that order; junction bases with no gene match: 10. The CDR3: CASSLGNLQGWTDTQYF. The CDR3 DNA reads TGCGCCAGCAGCTTGGGGAATTTACAGGGGTGGACAGATACGCAGTATTTT.

The genes are TRBV7-8 and TRBJ2-7; TRBD1 agrees at 8 bases. The CDR3 consists of 15 residues. The J segment lost 5 bases and the V segment lost 5 bases, leaving 11 bases of the junction unmatched. Germline CDR1 reads SGHVS; CDR2 reads FQNEAQ. The chain's CDR3 is CASSRAADRVHEQYF. The CDR3 DNA reads as TGTGCCAGCAGCAGAGCCGCGGACAGGGTTCACGAGCAGTACTTC.

The table lists this clonotype with many counts. The chain employs TRBV6-2 or TRBV6-3 and TRBJ1-1; tentative D call: TRBD1 (5 bases). Trimming took 2 bases from V and 3 from J, leaving 13 bases between them. Per the germline V gene, CDR1 is MNHEY and CDR2 is SVGEGT. The length of the CDR3 is 15 residues. CDR3 in DNA: TGTGCCAGCAGTTACCCCCCGGCGGGGGACACTGAAGCTTTCTTT. Amino acid sequence: CASSYPPAGDTEAFF.

The chain is built from TRBV11-2 and TRBJ2-2; D may match TRBD1 or TRBD2 (5 bases each). Germline loops: CDR1 SGHAT, CDR2 FQNNGV. V shed 2 bases and J shed 6 bases, with 13 bases lying between them. This CDR3 has 15 residues. The CDR3 DNA follows: TGTGCCAGCAGCTTAAGGGGCGCCGGGGCCGGGGAGCTGTTTTTT. Its translation: CASSLRGAGAGELFF.

At least ten counts were recorded for this clonotype. The chain employs TRBV28 and TRBJ1-2; the match to TRBD1 covers 9 bases. The CDR3 sequence is 15 residues long. CDR1 is MDHEN and CDR2 is SYDVKM in the germline V gene. With V trimmed by 5 bases and J by 1 base, 5 bases remained unmatched. CDR3 loop: CASSPRDRVNYGYTF. CDR3 DNA sequence: TGTGCCAGCAGTCCCCGGGACAGGGTTAACTATGGCTACACCTTC.

Ten or more counts support this clonotype. The chain couples TRBV19 to TRBJ1-2, with a weak D call TRBD1 (6 bases). Between the trimmed V and J ends, which lost 9 bases and 5 bases, there was a span of 22 bases. This CDR3 region has 15 residues. Germline V gene lookup returns CDR1 LNHDA and CDR2 SQIVND (reference sequence). In DNA, the CDR3 is TGTGCCAGCAAGAGAACAGGGAGAAAACCGTATGGCTACACCTTC. Protein: CASKRTGRKPYGYTF.

This clonotype was detected many times. J is TRBJ1-2 and V is TRBV20-1; 8 nucleotides match TRBD1. V gave up 5 bases and J gave up 0 bases; unmatched junction bases: 5. CDR3 length: 14 residues. CDR1 is DFQATT, CDR2 SNEGSKA, per germline (reference sequence). In DNA form, the CDR3 reads TGCAGTGCTGCGTCGGGACAGGCTAACTATGGCTACACCTTC. It yields the protein CSAASGQANYGYTF.

V and J are TRBV4-2 and TRBJ2-1; a weak D match, TRBD2 (6 bases). This CDR3 is 15 amino acids long. CDR1 is LGHNA and CDR2 is YNFKEQ in the germline V gene. The V end lost 1 base, the J end lost 4 bases, and 11 bases lay between the germline ends. In nucleotides, the CDR3 is TGTGCCAGCAGCCAAGGCCTAGCGAGATACAATGAGCAGTTCTTC. The encoded protein is CASSQGLARYNEQFF.

The chain employs TRBV7-2 and TRBJ1-2, with D hard to call. The germline V and J ends were trimmed by 2 bases and 6 bases, with 7 bases remaining between them. The CDR3 totals 12 residues. The germline CDR1 and CDR2 sequences are SGHTA and FQGNSA. The CDR3 loop reads CASSLNKDGYTF. The CDR3 coding sequence is TGTGCCAGCAGCTTAAATAAGGATGGCTACACCTTC. The full variable domain, rest sourced from reference TRBV7-2 and TRBJ1-2, is GAGVSQSPSNKVTEKGKDVELRCDPISGHTALYWYRQSLGQGLEFLIYFQGNSAPDKSGLPSDRFSAERTGGSVSTLTIQRTQQEDSAVYLCASSLNKDGYTFGSGTRLTVV.

For this clonotype: It may be a read error: a sequence one base away is much more abundant. The rearrangement joins TRBV2 to TRBJ2-7; D remains unclear. Germline V gives CDR1 SNHLY, CDR2 FYNNEI. This CDR3 has 14 residues. V lost 7 bases to trimming and J lost 1 base, with 14 bases between them. The CDR3 spells CASKVVEESYEQYF. The CDR3 DNA reads as TGTGCCAGCAAAGTCGTCGAGGAGTCCTACGAGCAGTACTTC. The whole variable domain, filled in from reference TRBV2 and TRBJ2-7, reads EPEVTQTPSHQVTQMGQEVILRCVPISNHLYFYWYRQILGQKVEFLVSFYNNEISEKSEIFDDQFSVERPDGSNFTLKIRSTKLEDSAMYFCASKVVEESYEQYFGPGTRLTVT.

This clonotype was seen ten or more times. The gene calls are TRBV20-1 and TRBJ1-5, with 8 positions matching TRBD1. The CDR3 is 15 amino acids. Germline loops: CDR1 DFQATT, CDR2 SNEGSKA (reference sequence). J gave up 7 bases and V 1 base, and 9 bases lay outside the gene matches. The CDR3 loop is CSARGEDRANQPQHF. CDR3 coding DNA: TGCAGTGCTAGAGGAGAGGACAGGGCCAACCAGCCCCAGCATTTT.

This clonotype was observed many times. The chain has TRBV6-2 or TRBV6-3 and TRBJ1-1; the D gene is possibly TRBD1 (6 bases). Germline CDR1 reads MNHEY; CDR2 reads SVGEGT. CDR3 length: 14 residues. Trimming removed 6 bases from V and 7 bases from J, with 18 bases in between. The CDR3 region is CASRRPPWTDEAFF. CDR3 in DNA: TGTGCCAGCAGGCGCCCACCTTGGACAGATGAAGCTTTCTTT.

The table lists this clonotype with a few counts. The rearrangement joins TRBV12-3 or TRBV12-4 to TRBJ1-3, with 7 nucleotides matching TRBD1. The CDR3 totals 15 residues. Trimming removed 5 bases from V and 7 bases from J; junction bases left unmatched: 11. CDR3 in amino acids: CASSSKQGIRNTIYF. Written as DNA, the CDR3 is TGTGCCAGCAGTAGCAAACAGGGGATAAGGAACACCATATATTTT.

This clonotype has a handful of counts. The chain carries TRBV7-9 and TRBJ2-2; 7 bases line up with TRBD2. V shed 8 bases and J 2 bases; nucleotides not matched to a gene: 8. Germline V CDR1 and CDR2: SEHNR, FQNEAQ (reference sequence). The CDR3 has 15 amino acids. The CDR3 here is CASSTRGVNTGELFF. The CDR3 DNA reads TGTGCCAGCTCCACACGGGGGGTTAACACCGGGGAGCTGTTTTTT.

As for this clonotype: A read error is possible here, since a much larger clone lies one base away. This CDR3 is CASRYGTYNSPLHF. The CDR3 bases are TGTGCCAGCAGATACGGCACTTATAATTCACCCCTCCACTTT. J is TRBJ1-6 and V is TRBV12-3 or TRBV12-4; D unclear. This CDR3 is 14 amino acids long. Trimming stripped 6 bases from V and 4 bases from J, with 10 bases between.

At least ten counts were recorded for this clonotype. This sequence joins TRBV5-4 and TRBJ2-3; 13 bases match TRBD2. V dropped 7 bases and J dropped 5; count of bases not matched to a gene: 10. The CDR3 extends over 16 amino acids. Germline CDR1 and CDR2: SGHNT and YYREEE (reference sequence). The CDR3 region has the DNA TGTGCCAGCTCCTTACCGGGACTAGCGGGAAAAGATACGCAGTATTTT. It yields the protein CASSLPGLAGKDTQYF.

Many counts were recorded for this clonotype. J is TRBJ1-4 and V is TRBV12-3 or TRBV12-4; 8 positions match TRBD1. The CDR3 runs to 16 residues. The junction had 6 bases not matched to a gene; V was cut back by 2 bases and J by 4 bases. CDR3 amino acids: CASSLQGAVGNEKLFF. The CDR3 region has the DNA TGTGCCAGCAGTTTACAGGGGGCGGTGGGTAATGAAAAACTGTTTTTT.

This clonotype was counted many times. The rearrangement links TRBV20-1 to TRBJ1-1, with a possible D match to TRBD1 (5 bases). The CDR3 spans 15 residues. With 0 bases removed from V and 3 bases from J, the gap between germline ends came to 14 bases. Germline CDR1 DFQATT, CDR2 SNEGSKA (reference sequence). CDR3 sequence (DNA): TGCAGTGCTAGAGATTGGGGGGATCGGGACACTGAAGCTTTCTTT. Translating it yields CSARDWGDRDTEAFF.

This clonotype was seen repeatedly, ten times or more. This chain connects TRBV16 to TRBJ1-5; no clear D gene. CDR1 KGHSY and CDR2 FQNENV come from the germline V gene. The CDR3 is 15 amino acids. Trimming cost V 0 bases and J 0 bases, with 6 bases left between them. The CDR3 region has the DNA TGTGCCAGCAGCCAATCTCGGAATAGCAATCAGCCCCAGCATTTT. It encodes CASSQSRNSNQPQHF.